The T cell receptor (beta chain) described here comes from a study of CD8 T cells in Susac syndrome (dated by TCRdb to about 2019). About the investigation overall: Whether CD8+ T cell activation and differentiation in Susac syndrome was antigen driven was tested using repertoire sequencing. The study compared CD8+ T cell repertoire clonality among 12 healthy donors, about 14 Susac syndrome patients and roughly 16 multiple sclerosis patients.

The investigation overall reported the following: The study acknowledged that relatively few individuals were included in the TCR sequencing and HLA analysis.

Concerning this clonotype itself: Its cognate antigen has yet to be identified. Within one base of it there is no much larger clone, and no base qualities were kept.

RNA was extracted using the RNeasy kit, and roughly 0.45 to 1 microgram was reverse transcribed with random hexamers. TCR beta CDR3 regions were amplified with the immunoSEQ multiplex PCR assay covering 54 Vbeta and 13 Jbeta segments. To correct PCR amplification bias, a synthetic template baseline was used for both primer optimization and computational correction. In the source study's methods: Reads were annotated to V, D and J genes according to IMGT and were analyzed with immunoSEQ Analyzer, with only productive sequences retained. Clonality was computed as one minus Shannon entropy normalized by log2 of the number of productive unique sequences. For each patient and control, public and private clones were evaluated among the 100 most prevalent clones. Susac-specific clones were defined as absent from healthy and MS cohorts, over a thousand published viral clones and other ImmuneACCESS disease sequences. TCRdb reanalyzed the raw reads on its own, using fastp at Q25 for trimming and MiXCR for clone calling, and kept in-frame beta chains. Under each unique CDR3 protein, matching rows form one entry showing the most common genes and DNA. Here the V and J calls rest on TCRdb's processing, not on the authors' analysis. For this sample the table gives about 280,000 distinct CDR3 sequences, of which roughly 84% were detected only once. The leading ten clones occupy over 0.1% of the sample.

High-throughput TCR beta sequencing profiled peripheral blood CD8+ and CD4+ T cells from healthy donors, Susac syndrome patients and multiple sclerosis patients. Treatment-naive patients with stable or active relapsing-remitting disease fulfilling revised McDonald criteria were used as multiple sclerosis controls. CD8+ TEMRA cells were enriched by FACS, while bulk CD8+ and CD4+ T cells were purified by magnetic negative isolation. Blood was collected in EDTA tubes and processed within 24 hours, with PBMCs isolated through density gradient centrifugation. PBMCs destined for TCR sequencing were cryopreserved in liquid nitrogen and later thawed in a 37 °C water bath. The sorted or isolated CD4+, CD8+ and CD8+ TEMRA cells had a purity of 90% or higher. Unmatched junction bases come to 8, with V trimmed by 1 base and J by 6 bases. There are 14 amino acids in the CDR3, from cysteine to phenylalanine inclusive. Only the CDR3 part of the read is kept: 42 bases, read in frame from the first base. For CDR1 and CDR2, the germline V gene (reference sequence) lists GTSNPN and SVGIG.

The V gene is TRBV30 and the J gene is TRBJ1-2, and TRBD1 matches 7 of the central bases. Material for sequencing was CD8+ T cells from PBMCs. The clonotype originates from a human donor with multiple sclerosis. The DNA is TGTGCCTGGAGTGAACTGGGACAGCACAATGGCTACACCTTC. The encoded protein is CAWSELGQHNGYTF.